Listed below are T cell receptor beta chains from one sample, sequenced in a study of vaccination and CD4 T cells after COVID-19. Antigens for these TCRs are unknown. TCRdb re-derived calls from the PCR reads in MiXCR, one entry per CDR3 protein. The sample contains approximately 17,000 distinct CDR3 sequences, more than 55% of which appear only once. This specimen was CD4+ T cells from blood, cultured in vitro, taken before SARS-CoV-2 vaccination. The source of these receptors is a human donor who had recovered from COVID-19. CDR3s include the opening cysteine and the closing phenylalanine or tryptophan. D genes are given only for firm matches. Size is stated for part of the rows, as once, few or many counts, or as a class when the clone is expanded.

clone_size: NA; d_call: TRBD2; v_call: TRBV5-8; cdr3_length: 19; j_call: TRBJ2-5; cdr3_aa: CASSLVPSGRLQIQETQYF; cdr3_nt: TGTGCCAGCAGCTTGGTTCCTAGCGGGAGGTTACAGATCCAAGAGACCCAGTACTTC
clone_size: few; d_call: NA; v_call: TRBV20-1; cdr3_length: 14; j_call: TRBJ2-7; cdr3_aa: CSASPGTLTYEQYF; cdr3_nt: TGCAGTGCTAGTCCCGGGACTCTAACCTACGAGCAGTACTTC
clone_size: NA; d_call: TRBD1; v_call: TRBV7-6; cdr3_length: 14; j_call: TRBJ2-7; cdr3_aa: CASSRDRGLYEQYF; cdr3_nt: TGTGCCAGCAGCAGAGACAGGGGGCTATACGAGCAGTACTTC
clone_size: NA; d_call: TRBD2; v_call: TRBV6-2/TRBV6-3; cdr3_length: 15; j_call: TRBJ2-5; cdr3_aa: CSSINTAGAIATQYF; cdr3_nt: TGTTCCAGCATAAATACAGCGGGGGCAATTGCTACCCAGTACTTC
clone_size: few; d_call: TRBD2; v_call: TRBV6-2/TRBV6-3; cdr3_length: 16; j_call: TRBJ2-1; cdr3_aa: CASSYTRGGSWDEQFF; cdr3_nt: TGTGCCAGCAGTTACACCCGGGGCGGGAGTTGGGATGAGCAGTTCTTC
clone_size: few; d_call: NA; v_call: TRBV7-3; cdr3_length: 13; j_call: TRBJ1-1; cdr3_aa: CASSLFRDTEAFF; cdr3_nt: TGTGCCAGCAGCTTATTTAGGGACACTGAAGCTTTCTTT
clone_size: NA; d_call: NA; v_call: TRBV7-9; cdr3_length: 16; j_call: TRBJ2-3; cdr3_aa: CASSLVVDGATDTQYF; cdr3_nt: TGTGCCAGCAGCTTAGTGGTCGACGGTGCCACAGATACGCAGTATTTT
clone_size: NA; d_call: TRBD1; v_call: TRBV6-1; cdr3_length: 14; j_call: TRBJ2-5; cdr3_aa: CASIFGQGGETQYF; cdr3_nt: TGTGCCAGCATTTTCGGACAGGGAGGAGAGACCCAGTACTTC
clone_size: NA; d_call: TRBD1; v_call: TRBV24-1; cdr3_length: 13; j_call: TRBJ1-1; cdr3_aa: CATRSQGGTEAFF; cdr3_nt: TGTGCCACCAGAAGTCAGGGGGGGACTGAAGCTTTCTTT
clone_size: NA; d_call: NA; v_call: TRBV15; cdr3_length: 12; j_call: TRBJ2-3; cdr3_aa: CATSEEGDTQYF; cdr3_nt: TGTGCCACCAGCGAGGAAGGAGATACGCAGTATTTT
clone_size: NA; d_call: NA; v_call: TRBV6-1; cdr3_length: 13; j_call: TRBJ1-2; cdr3_aa: CASSGRGSQGYTF; cdr3_nt: TGTGCCAGCAGTGGCAGGGGCTCTCAAGGCTACACCTTC
clone_size: once; d_call: NA; v_call: TRBV5-4; cdr3_length: 16; j_call: TRBJ2-2; cdr3_aa: CASSHRGGANTGELFF; cdr3_nt: TGTGCCAGCAGCCATCGAGGGGGGGCGAACACCGGGGAGCTGTTTTTT
clone_size: NA; d_call: NA; v_call: TRBV28; cdr3_length: 13; j_call: TRBJ1-1; cdr3_aa: CASSFPQNTEAFF; cdr3_nt: TGTGCCAGCAGTTTTCCCCAAAACACTGAAGCTTTCTTT
clone_size: few; d_call: NA; v_call: TRBV10-3; cdr3_length: 14; j_call: TRBJ2-5; cdr3_aa: CAISDFKSKETQYF; cdr3_nt: TGTGCCATCAGTGACTTCAAGTCCAAAGAGACCCAGTACTTC
clone_size: few; d_call: NA; v_call: TRBV6-1; cdr3_length: 12; j_call: TRBJ1-1; cdr3_aa: CASSGQGRDAFF; cdr3_nt: TGTGCCAGCAGTGGTCAGGGCAGGGACGCTTTCTTT
clone_size: NA; d_call: TRBD2; v_call: TRBV20-1; cdr3_length: 16; j_call: TRBJ2-7; cdr3_aa: CSARGTSGRAGYEQYF; cdr3_nt: TGCAGTGCTAGGGGGACTAGCGGGAGGGCCGGGTACGAGCAGTACTTC
clone_size: few; d_call: NA; v_call: TRBV6-5; cdr3_length: 14; j_call: TRBJ1-5; cdr3_aa: CASSSGAFNQPQHF; cdr3_nt: TGTGCCAGCAGTTCGGGAGCCTTCAATCAGCCCCAGCATTTT
clone_size: few; d_call: TRBD2; v_call: TRBV7-2; cdr3_length: 16; j_call: TRBJ2-3; cdr3_aa: CASSPNQRGVTDTQYF; cdr3_nt: TGTGCCAGCAGCCCGAACCAGCGGGGAGTCACAGATACGCAGTATTTT
clone_size: NA; d_call: NA; v_call: TRBV7-2; cdr3_length: 13; j_call: TRBJ1-3; cdr3_aa: CASSLDRGNTIYF; cdr3_nt: TGTGCCAGCAGCTTAGACAGGGGAAACACCATATATTTT
clone_size: few; d_call: NA; v_call: TRBV20-1; cdr3_length: 12; j_call: TRBJ1-2; cdr3_aa: CSASLGNYGYTF; cdr3_nt: TGCAGTGCTAGTCTGGGGAACTATGGCTACACCTTC
clone_size: once; d_call: NA; v_call: TRBV7-3; cdr3_length: 13; j_call: TRBJ2-7; cdr3_aa: CASSFGRVDEQYF; cdr3_nt: TGTGCCAGCAGCTTCGGCAGGGTGGATGAGCAGTACTTC
clone_size: NA; d_call: NA; v_call: TRBV19; cdr3_length: 17; j_call: TRBJ2-2; cdr3_aa: CASSIFWTEENTGELFF; cdr3_nt: TGTGCCAGTAGTATATTCTGGACAGAGGAGAACACCGGGGAGCTGTTTTTT
clone_size: few; d_call: NA; v_call: TRBV20-1; cdr3_length: 15; j_call: TRBJ2-5; cdr3_aa: CSARVLVGTGETQYF; cdr3_nt: TGCAGTGCTAGAGTTCTGGTTGGTACGGGGGAGACCCAGTACTTC
clone_size: NA; d_call: NA; v_call: TRBV5-1; cdr3_length: 13; j_call: TRBJ2-4; cdr3_aa: CASSLQGVGIQYF; cdr3_nt: TGCGCCAGCAGCTTGCAGGGAGTGGGCATTCAGTACTTC
clone_size: few; d_call: NA; v_call: TRBV6-1; cdr3_length: 14; j_call: TRBJ1-4; cdr3_aa: CASRGGYTNEKLFF; cdr3_nt: TGTGCCAGCCGGGGAGGGTATACTAATGAAAAACTGTTTTTT
clone_size: NA; d_call: NA; v_call: TRBV28; cdr3_length: 14; j_call: TRBJ2-5; cdr3_aa: CASRDYRSEETQYF; cdr3_nt: TGTGCCAGCAGAGATTATAGATCGGAAGAGACCCAGTACTTC
clone_size: NA; d_call: TRBD1; v_call: TRBV7-2; cdr3_length: 14; j_call: TRBJ2-2; cdr3_aa: CASSRQGRGGELFF; cdr3_nt: TGTGCCAGCAGCCGACAGGGGCGAGGCGGGGAGCTGTTTTTT
clone_size: NA; d_call: NA; v_call: TRBV28; cdr3_length: 13; j_call: TRBJ2-3; cdr3_aa: CASNEGSTDTQYF; cdr3_nt: TGTGCCAGCAACGAAGGGAGCACAGATACGCAGTATTTT